This TCR beta chain was recorded in a study of shared clonotypes between healthy human individuals. As for the study in general: Donor composition was a couple of women and a few men, aged 18 to 49.

Method: immunoSEQ multiplex PCR; TCRdb's copy keeps in-frame clones and lacks some. This table has a few million clones, more than 80% appearing once. CDR1 SGHAT and CDR2 FQNNGV come from the germline V gene. The CDR3 is 16 residues long. Germline trimming cut 2 bases from V and 3 bases from J; bases unmatched to any gene: 6. This clonotype was obtained from a man between 18 and 29 years old in good health. Some clones in this sample may be carry-over from other donors' samples. The sample comprised naive CD4+ T cells from PBMCs. Documented subset: CD45RA+ positively selected. The chain carries TRBV11-2 and TRBJ2-7; TRBD1 agrees at 11 bases. The CDR3 protein is CASSLIRGQGDYEQYF. CDR3 DNA: TGTGCCAGCAGCTTAATCCGGGGACAGGGGGACTACGAGCAGTACTTC.